What follows are 9 T cell receptor beta chains derived from one specimen sequenced in a study of T-cell reconstitution after alpha-beta-depleted transplantation in children. For TCRbeta, the library was prepared with unique molecular identifiers. TCRdb processed the PCR reads anew with MiXCR; each CDR3 protein has one entry. Of about 980,000 distinct CDR3 sequences in the sample, around 30% were seen once. This specimen consisted of PBMCs, mostly from graft donor cells, obtained 360 days after TCRalphabeta/CD19-depleted stem cell transplant. The source is a boy under two years old who had a stem cell transplant for SCID, so the T cells may come from the graft donor.

The chain is built from TRBV20-1 and TRBJ2-3, with no clear D. The length of the CDR3 is 13 residues. Trimming took 2 bases from V and 1 from J, leaving 7 bases between them. CDR1 is DFQATT, CDR2 SNEGSKA, per germline (reference sequence). The CDR3 nucleotides are TGCAGTGCTAGACGACAAGGCACAGATACGCAGTATTTT. It codes for CSARRQGTDTQYF.

The rearrangement links TRBV6-1 to TRBJ2-7; D is perhaps TRBD2 (5 bases). CDR1 and CDR2 from the germline V gene are MNHNS and SASEGT. The CDR3 has 13 residues. The ends were cut back, 5 bases at V and 7 bases at J, with 15 bases in the middle. The CDR3 DNA reads as TGTGCCAGCAGTCCCGAAGGTCCGGGGGAGCAGTACTTC. Translation gives CASSPEGPGEQYF.

In its sample, this clonotype was seen a few times. The chain links TRBV7-9 to TRBJ2-1; TRBD1 matches 7 bases. Germline V lookup: CDR1 SEHNR, CDR2 FQNEAQ (reference sequence). J gave up 0 bases and V 5 bases, and 10 bases lay outside the gene matches. The CDR3 loop spans 17 amino acids. The CDR3 nucleotides read TGTGCCAGCAGCCCCTACCTGACAGGGAGCTCCTACAATGAGCAGTTCTTC. Amino acids: CASSPYLTGSSYNEQFF.

This clonotype was seen only a few times. The chain couples TRBV9 to TRBJ2-7; tentative D call: TRBD2 (6 bases). The CDR3 runs to 15 residues. Trimming pared 0 bases from V and 0 bases from J, leaving 10 bases between. Germline assignment: CDR1 SGDLS and CDR2 YYNGEE. CDR3 bases: TGTGCCAGCAGCGTAGGGGGAGGATACTCCTACGAGCAGTACTTC. Translating it yields CASSVGGGYSYEQYF.

The chain joins TRBV18 to TRBJ1-2; 7 bases are a match to TRBD1. Germline CDR1 and CDR2: KGHSH and LQKENI. The CDR3 contains 15 residues. V lost 4 bases, J lost 2 bases, and 7 bases stayed unmatched. CDR3 sequence reads: CASSLSGQSNYGYTF. The CDR3 bases are TGTGCCAGCTCACTATCGGGACAGTCAAACTATGGCTACACCTTC.

This clonotype was counted only a few times. V and J are TRBV5-1 and TRBJ2-5; maybe TRBD2 (6 bases). The CDR3 is made up of 17 amino acids. Between the trimmed V and J ends, which lost 1 base and 3 bases, there was a span of 19 bases. The germline CDR1 and CDR2 sequences are SGHRS and YFSETQ. The CDR3 DNA is TGCGCCAGCAGCTTGCCGACCTGGGCTGGAGGGAAAGAGACCCAGTACTTC. Its protein product is CASSLPTWAGGKETQYF. The variable domain in full, completed from reference TRBV5-1 and TRBJ2-5, reads KAGVTQTPRYLIKTRGQQVTLSCSPISGHRSVSWYQQTPGQGLQFLFEYFSETQRNKGNFPGRFSGRQFSNSRSEMNVSTLELGDSALYLCASSLPTWAGGKETQYFGPGTRLLVL.

This sequence joins TRBV5-1 and TRBJ2-3; either TRBD1 or TRBD2 may fit D (5 bases each). The CDR3 totals 15 residues. V was clipped by 2 bases and J by 3 bases, with 13 bases between them. From germline, CDR1 is SGHRS and CDR2 YFSETQ. The CDR3 spells CASSLAGWRTDTQYF. Written as DNA, the CDR3 is TGCGCCAGCAGCTTAGCAGGGTGGAGGACAGATACGCAGTATTTT.

The rearrangement links TRBV5-6 to TRBJ2-7; TRBD1 aligns across 8 bases. Germline V lookup: CDR1 SGHDT, CDR2 YYEEEE. V trimming: 4 bases; J trimming: 3 bases; junction bases outside the gene matches: 12. This CDR3 has 16 amino acids. CDR3 nucleotides: TGTGCCAGCAGCGAGATGACAGGGGATGAGTACTACGAGCAGTACTTC. This translates into CASSEMTGDEYYEQYF.

In nucleotides, the CDR3 is TGTGCCAGCAGCCGGGGGCTCACTGAAGCTTTCTTT. Its translation is CASSRGLTEAFF. The chain recombines TRBV6-5 with TRBJ1-1, with D possibly matching TRBD1 (6 bases). V was trimmed by 6 bases and J by 4 bases, leaving 9 bases between them. Germline values: CDR1 MNHEY, CDR2 SVGAGI. This CDR3 spans 12 amino acids.